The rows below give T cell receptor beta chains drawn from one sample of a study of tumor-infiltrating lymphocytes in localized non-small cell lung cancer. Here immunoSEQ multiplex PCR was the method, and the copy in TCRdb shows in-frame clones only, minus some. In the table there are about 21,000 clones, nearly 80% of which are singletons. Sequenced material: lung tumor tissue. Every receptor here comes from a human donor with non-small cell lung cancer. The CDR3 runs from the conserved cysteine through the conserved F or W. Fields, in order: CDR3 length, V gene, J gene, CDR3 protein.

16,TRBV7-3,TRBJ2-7,CASSQSGGVVPYEQYF
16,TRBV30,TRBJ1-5,CAWTPGDRGLNQPQHF
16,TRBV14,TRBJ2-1,CASSQSFGSFYNEQFF
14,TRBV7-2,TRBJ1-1,CASSPHPGGTEAFF
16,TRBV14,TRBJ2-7,CASSHRGKALDYEQYF
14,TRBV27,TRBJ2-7,CASTTRDRGNEQYF
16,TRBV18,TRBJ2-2,CASSPPEGPREGELFF
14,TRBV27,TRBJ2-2,CASSLGLVTGELFF
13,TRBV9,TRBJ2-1,CASSAHYQGGSFF
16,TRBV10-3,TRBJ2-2,CAISESGGRHTGELFF
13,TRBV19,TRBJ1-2,CASSIPGIYGYTF
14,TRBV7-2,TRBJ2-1,CASSLARVVNEQFF
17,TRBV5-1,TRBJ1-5,CASRFNGDRDSNQPQHF
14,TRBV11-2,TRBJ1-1,CASSLVGRGTEAFF
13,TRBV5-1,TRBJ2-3,CASKVQGADTQYF
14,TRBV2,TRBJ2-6,CASSEVGGANVLTF
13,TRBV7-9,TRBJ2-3,CASSSWGADTQYF
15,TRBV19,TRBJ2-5,CASSSGDLRQETQYF
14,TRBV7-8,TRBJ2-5,CASSPSAGQETQYF
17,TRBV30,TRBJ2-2,CAWSVYSGRAGTGELFF
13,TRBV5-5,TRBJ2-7,CASSLVNRGEQYF